The table lists the clone carrying this T cell receptor (beta chain) with a count of one. Its target is not known. CDR3 length equals 14 residues. The V and J ends lost 1 base and 7 bases respectively, with 13 bases between them. Germline loops: CDR1 MGHRA, CDR2 YSYEKL. Some clones are missing from TCRdb's copy, which holds only in-frame ones; the method was immunoSEQ multiplex PCR. Of around 46,000 clones in the sample, approximately 90% are singletons; the top ten hold about 28%. These data are taken from a study of OX40 agonist ivuxolimab in advanced cancers. Study-wide results and limits: CD4+ and CD8+ blood T cells expanded clonally by week 6 at 0.1 to 3.0 mg/kg. Low levels of normalized T-cell clonal expansion also appeared in some nonresponders.

The clonotype originates from an adult with an advanced solid tumor such as melanoma, head and neck, liver or kidney cancer. This specimen was CD4+ or CD8+ T cells sorted from blood, taken in a trial of the OX40 agonist ivuxolimab. The chain links TRBV4-1 to TRBJ2-5, with unresolved D. The CDR3 DNA reads TGCGCCAGCAGCCAAGGTGCATTTGGTTGGACCCAGTACTTC. It encodes CASSQGAFGWTQYF.